The 4 T cell receptor beta chains below all came from one sample that was sequenced in a study of blood T cell repertoires in COVID-19. Produced via immunoSEQ multiplex PCR; TCRdb's table is partial and in-frame only. The data contain approximately 150,000 clones, around 89% of them singletons. Input material: peripheral blood. The receptors were gathered from a man in his sixties or seventies with active COVID-19.

This clone appeared a single time. The rearrangement links TRBV6-1 to TRBJ2-7, with D perhaps matching TRBD1 (5 bases). Germline-derived CDR1 and CDR2 are MNHNS and SASEGT. The CDR3 contains 13 residues. V lost 6 bases, J lost 2 bases, and 11 bases lay in between. CDR3 nucleotides: TGTGCCAGCAGCCGACAGAGCACCTACGAGCAGTACTTC. Translating it yields CASSRQSTYEQYF.

This rearrangement joins TRBV28 to TRBJ2-5; D perhaps matches TRBD2 (6 bases). The V end was cut by 3 bases, the J end by 3 bases, with 8 bases between. CDR1 MDHEN and CDR2 SYDVKM come from the germline V gene. The CDR3 totals 13 residues. CDR3 sequence (DNA): TGTGCCAGCAGTTTGTGGGGGGAAGAGACCCAGTACTTC. This sequence encodes CASSLWGEETQYF.

The chain recombines TRBV24-1 with TRBJ2-1, with D possibly TRBD2 on 5 matching bases. The germline V gene encodes CDR1 KGHDR and CDR2 SFDVKD. V was shortened by 0 bases and J by 14 bases, with 13 bases between the two germline ends. The CDR3 is 13 amino acids. DNA for the CDR3: TGTGCCACCAGTGATTTGCAACGAGACGGGGAGTTCTTC. It is translated as CATSDLQRDGEFF.

This clone was seen just once. The CDR3 region has the DNA TGCAGCGCCCTAACAAGCAGGGCTGCTAAGGGCTATGGCTACACCTTC. It yields the protein CSALTSRAAKGYGYTF. J is TRBJ1-2 and V is TRBV29-1; D perhaps matches TRBD1 (5 bases). Per germline, CDR1 SQVTM and CDR2 ANQGSEA. The CDR3 contains 16 residues. V was clipped by 7 bases and J by 4 bases, with 25 bases between them.